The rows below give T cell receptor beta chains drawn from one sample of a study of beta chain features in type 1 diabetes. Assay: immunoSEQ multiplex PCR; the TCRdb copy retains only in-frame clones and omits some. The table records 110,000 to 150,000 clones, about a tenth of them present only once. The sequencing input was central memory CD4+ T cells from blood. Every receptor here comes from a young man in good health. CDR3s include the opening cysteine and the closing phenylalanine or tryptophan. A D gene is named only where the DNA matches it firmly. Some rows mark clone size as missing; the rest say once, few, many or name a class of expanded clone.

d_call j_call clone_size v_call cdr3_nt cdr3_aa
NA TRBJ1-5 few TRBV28 TGTGCCAGCAGGCTCGGGCAGGGTCGCCAGCCCCAGCATTTT CASRLGQGRQPQHF
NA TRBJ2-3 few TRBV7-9 TGTGCCAGCAGCTTAGGCCGGAGCACAGATACGCAGTATTTT CASSLGRSTDTQYF
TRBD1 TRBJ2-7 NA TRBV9 TGTGCCAGCAGCGAGGGGGGGACAGGGAAAGGCGAGCAGTACTTC CASSEGGTGKGEQYF
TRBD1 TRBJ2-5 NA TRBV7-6 TGTGCCAGCAGCCCCGGGACAGGGACCAAGACCCAGTACTTC CASSPGTGTKTQYF
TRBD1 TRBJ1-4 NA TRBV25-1 TGTGCCAGCAGTGAAGGTACAGGGGGCGATGAAAAACTGTTTTTT CASSEGTGGDEKLFF
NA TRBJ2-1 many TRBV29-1 TGCAGCGCAGGGGACGCTGAGCAGTTCTTC CSAGDAEQFF
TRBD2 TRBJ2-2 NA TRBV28 TGTGCCAGTGACTCAGCGGGGGCCGACACCGGGGAGCTGTTTTTT CASDSAGADTGELFF
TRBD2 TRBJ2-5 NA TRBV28 TGTGCCAGCAGTTTAGCGGGGGGGCATGAGACCCAGTACTTC CASSLAGGHETQYF
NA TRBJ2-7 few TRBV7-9 TGTGCCAGCAGCTTTACAGGGGGGGGTGGCGAGCAGTACTTC CASSFTGGGGEQYF
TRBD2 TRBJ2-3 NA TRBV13 TGTGCCACCCAAAGATCGGGGCGGGGGGCAGAAAGCACAGATACGCAGTATTTT CATQRSGRGAESTDTQYF
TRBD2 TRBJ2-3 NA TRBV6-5 TGTGCCAGCAGTTCTACTAGCGGGGGACGCACAGATACGCAGTATTTT CASSSTSGGRTDTQYF
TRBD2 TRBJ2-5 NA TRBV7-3 TGTGCCAGCAGTACCGGGACTAGCGGGGAGACCCAGTACTTC CASSTGTSGETQYF
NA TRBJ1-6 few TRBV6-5 TGTGCCAGCAGTCCCGGGCCACGAGGGAATTCACCCCTCCACTTT CASSPGPRGNSPLHF
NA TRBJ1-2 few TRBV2 TGTGCCAGCAGTGAAGGAGCGAACTATGGCTACACCTTC CASSEGANYGYTF
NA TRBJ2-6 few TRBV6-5 TGTGCCAGCAGTACACAGGGATTTGGGGCCAACGTCCTGACTTTC CASSTQGFGANVLTF
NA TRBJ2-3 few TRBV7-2 TGTGCCAGCAGCACTATGGGGCGCGGAGATACGCAGTATTTT CASSTMGRGDTQYF
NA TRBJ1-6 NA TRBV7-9 TGTGCCAGCAGCTTACTGGACAGTTTTAATTCACCCCTCCACTTT CASSLLDSFNSPLHF
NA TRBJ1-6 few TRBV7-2 TGCGCCAGCAGCCAAGATTTTCGGGGAAAGGGTTCACCCCTCCACTTT CASSQDFRGKGSPLHF
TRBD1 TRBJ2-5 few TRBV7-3 TGTGCCAGCAGCTTAAATGGCAGGGGGCGCGGGGAGACCCAGTACTTC CASSLNGRGRGETQYF
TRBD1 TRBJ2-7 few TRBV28 TGTGCCAGCAGTTCCCCCCGAGACAGGGGATCCTACGAGCAGTACTTC CASSSPRDRGSYEQYF
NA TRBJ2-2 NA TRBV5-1 TGCGCCAGCAGCTTTTTCTGGGGGGTCACCGGGGAGCTGTTTTTT CASSFFWGVTGELFF
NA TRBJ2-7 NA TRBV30 TGTGCCTGGAGTGTTGGTCAGTACGAGCAGTACTTC CAWSVGQYEQYF
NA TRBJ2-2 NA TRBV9 TGTGCCAGCAGCAAAAGCATTACGAACACCGGGGAGCTGTTTTTT CASSKSITNTGELFF
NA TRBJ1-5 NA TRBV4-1 TGCGCCAGCAGCCACGGCGACTATAGCAATCAGCCCCAGCATTTT CASSHGDYSNQPQHF
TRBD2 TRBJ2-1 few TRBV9 TGTGCCAGCAGCGAGCGGGGGGGCCACCTCTACAATGAGCAGTTCTTC CASSERGGHLYNEQFF
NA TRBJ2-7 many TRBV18 TGTGCCAGCTCACCAGCCGCGGGGCGCTACGAGCAGTACTTC CASSPAAGRYEQYF
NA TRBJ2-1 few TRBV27 TGTGCCAGCGGATCTGGGGGGTTAGTCGATGAGCAGTTCTTC CASGSGGLVDEQFF
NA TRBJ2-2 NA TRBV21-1 TGTGCCAGCAGCGCGCGGGGACGAAACACCGGGGAGCTGTTTTTT CASSARGRNTGELFF
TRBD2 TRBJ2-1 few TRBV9 TGTGCCAGCAGCGAGGGGATCGGGGGGGGGTCCAATGAGCAGTTCTTC CASSEGIGGGSNEQFF
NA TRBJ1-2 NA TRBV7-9 TGTGCCAGCAGCTTTCGTCAAGGGGGAAACTATGGCTACACCTTC CASSFRQGGNYGYTF
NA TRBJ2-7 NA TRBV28 TGTGCCAGCAGTACCGGGAGCTCCTACGAGCAGTACTTC CASSTGSSYEQYF
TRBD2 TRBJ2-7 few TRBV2 TGTGCCAGCAGTTGGACTAGCGGGGGGACAAGCGAAGGGCAGTACTTC CASSWTSGGTSEGQYF
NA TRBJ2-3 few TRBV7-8 TGTGCCAGCAGGCCCAGCGTTAATACAGATACGCAGTATTTT CASRPSVNTDTQYF
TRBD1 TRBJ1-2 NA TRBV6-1 TGTGCCAGCAGTGACCCAGGGGGGAAAGTTGGCTACACCTTC CASSDPGGKVGYTF
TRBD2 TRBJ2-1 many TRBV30 TGTGCCTGGAGCATGGGGGAGGGAGGGGAGCAGTTCTTC CAWSMGEGGEQFF
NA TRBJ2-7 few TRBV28 TGTGCCAGCAGTTTAACAGGGTGGTCCGAGCAGTACTTC CASSLTGWSEQYF
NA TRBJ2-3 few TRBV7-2 TGTGCCAGCAGCTTAGGGGGGACTGGCCGGGATACGCAGTATTTT CASSLGGTGRDTQYF
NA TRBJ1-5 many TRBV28 TGTGCCAGCAGTTCCTCTACAGCGGGAATTCAGCCCCAGCATTTT CASSSSTAGIQPQHF
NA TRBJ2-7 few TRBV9 TGTGCCAGCAGCGCCGCCGGGGTGCTTTCCTACGAGCAGTACTTC CASSAAGVLSYEQYF
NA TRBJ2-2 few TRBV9 TGTGCCAGCAGCGGGGCAGGGACAACCATCCGAACCGGGGAGCTGTTTTTT CASSGAGTTIRTGELFF
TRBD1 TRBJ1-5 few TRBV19 TGTGCCAGTAGTCGACCGGGACAGGGGGAGCCCCAGCATTTT CASSRPGQGEPQHF
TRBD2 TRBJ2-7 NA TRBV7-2 TGTGCCAGCAGCTTAATGGTGACTAGCGTCTCCTACGAGCAGTACTTC CASSLMVTSVSYEQYF
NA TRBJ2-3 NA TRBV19 TGTGCCAGTGGGACTGGAAAAGCAGATACGCAGTATTTT CASGTGKADTQYF
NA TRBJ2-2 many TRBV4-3 TGCGCCAGCAGCCAAGATATCCGCGGTACCGGGGAGCTGTTTTTT CASSQDIRGTGELFF
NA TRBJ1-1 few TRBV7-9 TGTGCCAGCATCCAGGAACAGGGTAGGAGCGCTGAAGCTTTCTTT CASIQEQGRSAEAFF
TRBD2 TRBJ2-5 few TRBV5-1 TGCGCCAGCAGCTTGTTTCTCCGGCAGGGAGGGGAGACCCAGTACTTC CASSLFLRQGGETQYF
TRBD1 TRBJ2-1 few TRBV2 TGTGCCAGCAGCGGCGGGACAGGGTCCTACAATGAGCAGTTCTTC CASSGGTGSYNEQFF
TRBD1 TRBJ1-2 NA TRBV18 TGTGCCAGCTCACCCTCGGGACAGACTGGCTACACCTTC CASSPSGQTGYTF
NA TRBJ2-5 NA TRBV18 TGTGCCAGCTCAACACAAGAGACCCAGTACTTC CASSTQETQYF
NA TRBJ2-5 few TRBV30 TGTGCCTGGAGTAAGGGAGGCGAGACCCAGTACTTC CAWSKGGETQYF
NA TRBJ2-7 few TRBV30 TGTGCCTGGAGCTTCTACGCCTACGAGCAGTACTTC CAWSFYAYEQYF
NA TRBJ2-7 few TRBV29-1 TGCAGCGTTGAAGACACTATCTACGAGCAGTACTTC CSVEDTIYEQYF
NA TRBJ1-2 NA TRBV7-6 TGTGCCAGCAGCGCCGGCCAGGGTACTGGCTATGGCTACACCTTC CASSAGQGTGYGYTF
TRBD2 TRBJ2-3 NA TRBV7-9 TGTGCCAGCAGCTCTAGCGGGGGGGGCCCAGATACGCAGTATTTT CASSSSGGGPDTQYF